A single sample gave rise to the 28 T cell receptor beta chains below, sequenced in a study of shared clonotypes between healthy human individuals. Assay: immunoSEQ multiplex PCR; the TCRdb copy retains only in-frame clones and omits some. The data contain 2,500,000 or so clones, more than 90% of them singletons. The sample taken for sequencing was naive CD4+ T cells sorted from blood. Noted subset: CD45RA+ positively selected. These receptors originate from a man between 18 and 29 years old in good health.

The genes are TRBV30 and TRBJ2-3, with TRBD1 as a possible D gene (5 bases). The CDR3 sequence is 16 residues long. Germline lookup yields CDR1 GTSNPN and CDR2 SVGIG (reference sequence). The germline V and J ends were trimmed by 0 bases and 4 bases, with 17 bases remaining between them. The CDR3 spells CAWSVFRVSLADTQYF. The CDR3 DNA reads as TGTGCCTGGAGTGTATTCAGGGTATCTCTAGCAGATACGCAGTATTTT. The complete variable domain, with remaining parts taken from reference TRBV30 and TRBJ2-3, reads SQTIHQWPATLVQPVGSPLSLECTVEGTSNPNLYWYRQAAGRGLQLLFYSVGIGQISSEVPQNLSASRPQDRQFILSSKKLLLSDSGFYLCAWSVFRVSLADTQYFGPGTRLTVL.

Concerning this clone itself: A junction end diverges from the germline sequence, so it may reflect a read error. The CDR3 DNA sequence: TGTGCTAGCAGCTTAGGGGTCAGGGGGACAGGTGATAGCAATCAGCCCCAGCATTTT. Its translation is CASSLGVRGTGDSNQPQHF. V gene TRBV7-7 combines with J gene TRBJ1-5, with 8 bases matching TRBD1. CDR1 is SSHAT, CDR2 FNYEAQ, per germline (reference sequence). The CDR3 spans 19 residues.

V and J are TRBV6-5 and TRBJ1-2; 8 nucleotides match TRBD1. This CDR3 has 14 amino acids. Germline CDR1 reads MNHEY; CDR2 reads SVGAGI. J gave up 6 bases and V 2 bases, and 5 bases lay outside the gene matches. The CDR3 reads CASSYDRTGNGYTF. The CDR3 region has the DNA TGTGCCAGCAGTTACGATAGGACAGGGAATGGCTACACCTTC.

Note on this clone: Other DNA sequences in the same sample also yield this CDR3. V is TRBV6-5 and J is TRBJ2-7; D gene uncertain. V gave up 5 bases and J gave up 3 bases, with 8 bases separating them. Germline V gives CDR1 MNHEY, CDR2 SVGAGI. CDR3 length: 12 amino acids. The CDR3 nucleotides read TGTGCCAGCAGTCTCGATCGCTACGAGCAGTACTTC. This sequence encodes CASSLDRYEQYF.

There are a few counts of this clone. The V gene is TRBV2, the J gene TRBJ2-7, with TRBD2 matching over 7 bases. After removal of 7 bases from V and 0 bases from J, the junction contained 3 bases not matched to a gene. Germline CDR1 and CDR2: SNHLY and FYNNEI. CDR3 length: 13 residues. Written as DNA, the CDR3 is TGTGCCAGCACCAGCGGGGACTCCTACGAGCAGTACTTC. Protein sequence: CASTSGDSYEQYF.

The chain employs TRBV4-1 and TRBJ2-4; a possible D gene is TRBD1 (5 bases). This CDR3 comprises 20 residues. CDR1 and CDR2 from the germline V gene are MGHRA and YSYEKL. V gave up 4 bases and J gave up 0 bases, with 25 bases separating them. CDR3 sequence reads: CASSLLFGHPDLLAKNIQYF. The CDR3 coding sequence is TGCGCCAGCAGCCTACTATTTGGACACCCGGACCTACTAGCCAAAAACATTCAGTACTTC.

The chain links TRBV6-5 to TRBJ2-7; TRBD1 might be the D (6 bases). This CDR3 has 13 residues. Trimming left V 4 bases short and J 3 bases short, with 10 bases between. Germline lookup yields CDR1 MNHEY and CDR2 SVGAGI. The CDR3 loop reads CASSSGALYEQYF. DNA for the CDR3: TGTGCCAGCAGTTCAGGGGCGCTCTACGAGCAGTACTTC.

The chain recombines TRBV30 with TRBJ1-6, with D possibly TRBD1 on 6 matching bases. The CDR3 spans 15 residues. Deletions cut 5 bases from V and 0 bases from J, with 11 bases between. The germline V gene has CDR1 GTSNPN and CDR2 SVGIG (reference sequence). CDR3 sequence (DNA): TGTGCCTGGGACAGGTCAAGCTCCTATAATTCACCCCTCCACTTT. Residues: CAWDRSSSYNSPLHF.

This chain joins TRBV5-4 and TRBJ2-4; the D gene is possibly TRBD1 (5 bases). The germline V gene has CDR1 SGHNT and CDR2 YYREEE (reference sequence). The CDR3 has 14 amino acids. Trimming removed 5 bases at V and 8 bases at J, with 17 bases between. The CDR3 here is CASSLDSRLDIQYF. The DNA for the CDR3 is TGTGCCAGCAGTTTAGACAGTAGATTAGACATTCAGTACTTC.

The chain carries TRBV19 and TRBJ2-1; D is unclear. The CDR3 spans 12 residues. The germline V gene encodes CDR1 LNHDA and CDR2 SQIVND (reference sequence). V shed 5 bases and J shed 3 bases, with 5 bases lying between them. CDR3 sequence reads: CASSANYNEQFF. The CDR3, as DNA: TGTGCCAGTAGTGCTAACTACAATGAGCAGTTCTTC.

The genes are TRBV29-1 and TRBJ1-1, with D unclear. The CDR3 length is 11 residues. Trimming cost V 2 bases and J 5 bases, with 6 bases left between them. Germline CDR1 is SQVTM and CDR2 is ANQGSEA. CDR3 amino acids: CSVELGTEAFF. CDR3 in DNA: TGCAGCGTTGAATTGGGGACTGAAGCTTTCTTT.

The rearrangement joins TRBV19 to TRBJ2-1; 8 nucleotides match TRBD2. J lost 3 bases, V lost 4 bases, and 5 bases had no gene match. The V gene's germline CDR1 is LNHDA and CDR2 SQIVND (reference sequence). This CDR3 has 15 residues. The CDR3 here is CASSSGGLFYNEQFF. CDR3 DNA sequence: TGTGCCAGTAGTAGCGGGGGGCTATTCTACAATGAGCAGTTCTTC.

This clone appeared a single time. V usage is TRBV5-1 and J usage is TRBJ2-2, with 8 bases lining up with TRBD1. J gave up 7 bases and V 6 bases, and 5 bases lay outside the gene matches. The CDR3 is 13 amino acids. From germline, CDR1 is SGHRS and CDR2 YFSETQ. CDR3 DNA sequence: TGCGCCAGCAAGGACAGGGTTGGCGGGGAGCTGTTTTTT. It translates to CASKDRVGGELFF.

The gene calls are TRBV30 and TRBJ1-4; TRBD1 matches at 7 bases. This CDR3 contains 13 residues. Germline loops: CDR1 GTSNPN, CDR2 SVGIG (reference sequence). The ends lost 4 bases at V and 3 bases at J; junction bases unmatched: 2. The CDR3 DNA follows: TGTGCCTGGACACAGGGGTCTAATGAAAAACTGTTTTTT. Protein product: CAWTQGSNEKLFF.

The J gene is TRBJ2-3, the V gene TRBV5-1; the D gene is possibly TRBD2 (6 bases). CDR3 length equals 15 residues. Germline lookup yields CDR1 SGHRS and CDR2 YFSETQ. Trimming stripped 8 bases from V and 7 bases from J, with 23 bases between. CDR3 sequence (DNA): TGCGCCAGTACAACAATGGGAGGAGAACATCATACGCAGTATTTT. Amino acids: CASTTMGGEHHTQYF.

CDR3 DNA sequence: TGTGCCAGCAGTGAAGAACAGTCCCAAGGTCGGCCCCAGCATTTT. Its protein is CASSEEQSQGRPQHF. The chain employs TRBV6-1 and TRBJ1-5; D ambiguous. The CDR3 contains 15 residues. From germline, CDR1 is MNHNS and CDR2 SASEGT. The V and J ends lost 1 base and 9 bases respectively, with 16 bases between them.

The rearrangement links TRBV28 to TRBJ2-7, with 10 bases matching TRBD1. Trimming took 5 bases from V and 6 from J; bases not matched to a gene: 4. In germline, CDR1 is MDHEN, CDR2 SYDVKM. This CDR3 has 13 amino acids. The CDR3 spells CASSNGQGGEQYF. CDR3 in DNA: TGTGCCAGCAGTAACGGACAGGGGGGCGAGCAGTACTTC.

The rearrangement joins TRBV7-2 to TRBJ1-5, with TRBD1 as a possible D gene (5 bases). V lost 5 bases and J lost 1, with 12 bases in between. There are 15 residues in the CDR3. The germline V gene has CDR1 SGHTA and CDR2 FQGNSA. The CDR3 protein is CASSQGSGSNQPQHF. The CDR3 DNA sequence: TGTGCCAGCAGCCAGGGATCCGGAAGCAATCAGCCCCAGCATTTT.

This clone was seen just once. V and J are TRBV19 and TRBJ2-3; 10 bases line up with TRBD2. The V and J ends lost 2 bases and 4 bases, in that order; junction bases with no gene match: 6. The germline V gene encodes CDR1 LNHDA and CDR2 SQIVND (reference sequence). The CDR3 runs 16 residues. In DNA form, the CDR3 reads TGTGCCAGTAGTATACTAGCGGGAGTTCGCCCAGATACGCAGTATTTT. It yields the protein CASSILAGVRPDTQYF. Combining the CDR3 with reference TRBV19 and TRBJ2-3 gives the whole variable domain DGGITQSPKYLFRKEGQNVTLSCEQNLNHDAMYWYRQDPGQGLRLIYYSQIVNDFQKGDIAEGYSVSREKKESFPLTVTSAQKNPTAFYLCASSILAGVRPDTQYFGPGTRLTVL.

This chain uses TRBV7-2 with TRBJ1-6; D is unclear. V lost 1 base, J lost 0 bases, and 10 bases lay in between. CDR1 and CDR2 (germline): SGHTA, FQGNSA. The CDR3 runs to 17 residues. CDR3 residues: CASSLVGVSSYNSPLHF. CDR3 DNA sequence: TGTGCCAGCAGCTTAGTTGGGGTTAGCTCCTATAATTCACCCCTCCACTTT.

The chain has TRBV28 and TRBJ2-5, with TRBD1 identical over 7 bases. CDR1 is MDHEN and CDR2 is SYDVKM in the germline V gene. This CDR3 spans 16 amino acids. Losses at the gene ends were 7 bases for V and 7 bases for J; bases not matched to a gene: 18. CDR3 in DNA: TGTGCCAGCACCCGGGCGCGTGCACAGGGGCATGGGACCCAGTACTTC. As protein: CASTRARAQGHGTQYF.

This chain links TRBV7-9 with TRBJ2-3; weak D call: TRBD2 (6 bases). There are 15 residues in the CDR3. From germline, CDR1 is SEHNR and CDR2 FQNEAQ (reference sequence). The V and J ends lost 1 base and 6 bases respectively, with 14 bases between them. The CDR3 sequence is CASSLVSGSGDTQYF. The CDR3 DNA sequence: TGTGCCAGCAGCTTAGTTTCCGGGAGCGGGGATACGCAGTATTTT.

In the case of this clone: Distinct nucleotide sequences in the sample also encode this CDR3. The V gene is TRBV6-1, the J gene TRBJ2-7, with D perhaps TRBD1 (5 bases). In germline, CDR1 is MNHNS, CDR2 SASEGT. The V gene lost 3 bases and the J gene lost 1 base, with 10 bases spanning the gap. The CDR3 contains 14 residues. The CDR3 sequence: CASSEQGQSYEQYF. Written as DNA, the CDR3 is TGTGCCAGCAGTGAGCAGGGTCAGTCCTACGAGCAGTACTTC.

The J gene is TRBJ1-4, the V gene TRBV5-6; 9 positions agree with TRBD1. The CDR3 runs to 15 residues. V trimming: 2 bases; J trimming: 6 bases; junction bases outside the gene matches: 5. Germline V gene sequence: CDR1 SGHDT, CDR2 YYEEEE. The CDR3 DNA is TGTGCCAGCAGCTTACCGGGACAGGGATATGAAAAACTGTTTTTT. This codes for CASSLPGQGYEKLFF.

The V and J genes are TRBV27 and TRBJ1-4, with a tentative D call TRBD1 (6 bases). V gave up 1 base and J gave up 8 bases, with 17 bases separating them. Looked up from germline, CDR1 is MNHEY and CDR2 is SMNVEV (reference sequence). The CDR3 is made up of 16 amino acids. CDR3 residues: CASSLYRPGVREKLFF. The CDR3 nucleotides are TGTGCCAGCAGTTTATATCGGCCAGGGGTTCGCGAAAAACTGTTTTTT.

The chain is built from TRBV6-5 and TRBJ1-5; D perhaps matches TRBD1 (6 bases). V was trimmed by 4 bases and J by 0 bases, leaving 10 bases between them. The CDR3 length is 15 residues. Germline CDR1 and CDR2: MNHEY and SVGAGI. The CDR3 DNA follows: TGTGCCAGCAGTTCTACAGGGATTAGCAATCAGCCCCAGCATTTT. Amino acids: CASSSTGISNQPQHF.

A note on this clone: This specimen includes other DNA sequences encoding the same CDR3. The V gene is TRBV28, the J gene TRBJ2-7; D gene unclear. V lost 3 bases to trimming and J lost 4 bases, with 4 bases between them. The CDR3 contains 11 residues. Germline CDR1 reads MDHEN; CDR2 reads SYDVKM. The CDR3 coding sequence is TGTGCCAGCAGTTTGGGTTACGAGCAGTACTTC. Residues: CASSLGYEQYF.

This sequence joins TRBV7-9 and TRBJ1-1, with D possibly TRBD1 on 5 matching bases. Trimming pared 4 bases from V and 0 bases from J, leaving 12 bases between. The germline gives CDR1 SEHNR, CDR2 FQNEAQ (reference sequence). The CDR3 runs to 15 residues. This chain's CDR3 is CASSSGPTMNTEAFF. The CDR3 region has the DNA TGTGCCAGCAGCTCGGGACCTACCATGAACACTGAAGCTTTCTTT.